This T cell receptor beta chain comes out of a study of cytomegalovirus exposure and HLA in healthy donors. General study points: Some V segments, including TRBV6-2 and TRBV6-3, were excluded as indistinguishable. Immune exposure was documented only through CMV serostatus.

The CDR3 covers 15 residues. PCR amplification relied on 60 Vbeta primers (plus 13 Jbeta primers). The data were produced by immunoSEQ multiplex PCR, yet TCRdb's version contains in-frame clones alone and is incomplete. Among a few hundred thousand clones listed, roughly 85% were seen once. This clone was seen once. Its antigen is not known. This receptor was taken from a man in his late teens or twenties in good health and CMV-seronegative. The genes are TRBV21-1 and TRBJ2-1; the table's TRBD1 call for D was not verified on the DNA. TRBV21-1 has pseudogene status. Sequenced: PBMCs. Here the CDR3 DNA reads TGTGCCAGAAAAGGGGGCCCGAGCTCCTACAATGAGCAGTTCTTC. Translation: CARKGGPSSYNEQFF.